This T cell receptor beta chain was found in a study of regulatory T cells in long-lasting Graves disease. Study at large: Graves' patients who were just diagnosed had used antithyroid drugs for under 3 months.

The time point is: newly diagnosed GD, antithyroid drugs for less than 3 months. Following extraction of RNA from PBMCs, that RNA was used to make the TCR library. The patient group derived from an endocrinology department in Xi'an, China. The study, taken as a whole, reports: TRBV28, TRBJ1-2 and TRBJ2-5 were segments that persistent disease favored.

Germline V CDR1 and CDR2: SGHTA, FQGNSA. Trimming removed 3 bases from V and 6 bases from J; junction bases left unmatched: 5. The CDR3 extends over 14 amino acids. Arm-PCR with iRepertoire HTBI primers amplified the CDR3 regions for these TCR beta libraries. TCRdb reprocessed the multiplex PCR reads with MiXCR, giving one entry per CDR3 protein. The repertoire consists of some 460,000 distinct CDR3 sequences, with around 16% occurring once and the leading ten covering 9% to 15%. About this clonotype itself: Its cognate antigen is unknown.

These data were likewise used in another study, on T cells in Graves' hyperthyroidism and ophthalmopathy. That study reports: The primer set for the first-round RT-PCR of the TCR CDR3 was HTBI.

The sequencing used peripheral blood mononuclear cells (PBMCs), collected at new diagnosis, from a patient treated with antithyroid drugs. This clonotype was sampled from a man in his forties with Graves disease. The gene calls are TRBV7-2 and TRBJ2-7; 10 bases fit TRBD1. CDR3 amino acids: CASSLWDRGGEQYF. The CDR3 DNA sequence: TGTGCCAGCAGCTTGTGGGACAGGGGAGGCGAGCAGTACTTC.